This passage covers 7 T cell receptor beta chains from one sample sequenced in a study of blood T cells in healthy people across ages. Sample-barcoded 5' priming and a J-beta primer mix drove a second PCR of about 7 to 11 cycles. MiXCR was run by TCRdb on the 5' RACE reads, yielding one entry per CDR3 protein. The table records about 1.4 million distinct CDR3 sequences, around 59% of them present only once. Source material: blood. These receptors were obtained from a man aged 18-30 years in good health.

This chain links TRBV6-2 or TRBV6-3 with TRBJ2-7, with unresolved D. The germline V and J ends were trimmed by 0 bases and 3 bases, with 3 bases remaining between them. The CDR3 runs 12 residues. Germline CDR1 is MNHEY and CDR2 is SVGEGT. DNA of the CDR3: TGTGCCAGCAGTTACTCGGACTACGAGCAGTACTTC. Translated: CASSYSDYEQYF.

V is TRBV20-1 and J is TRBJ1-5; D is unclear. This CDR3 spans 15 amino acids. CDR1 is DFQATT, CDR2 SNEGSKA, per germline (reference sequence). V was shortened by 1 base and J by 6 bases, with 16 bases between the two germline ends. The CDR3, as DNA: TGCAGTGCTAGAGCGTCGCCCCGGGCGGGTCAGCCCCAGCATTTT. Its translation is CSARASPRAGQPQHF.

This sequence joins TRBV27 and TRBJ1-1; 7 bases fit TRBD1. Germline V gene data show CDR1 as MNHEY and CDR2 as SMNVEV (reference sequence). After removal of 4 bases from V and 0 bases from J, the junction contained 5 bases not matched to a gene. This CDR3 contains 15 residues. The CDR3 sequence is CASSSTDRVNTEAFF. CDR3 bases: TGTGCCAGCAGTTCAACCGACAGGGTGAACACTGAAGCTTTCTTT.

The J gene is TRBJ2-1, the V gene TRBV30; D call uncertain. The ends were cut back, 1 base at V and 9 bases at J, with 10 bases in the middle. Germline loops: CDR1 GTSNPN, CDR2 SVGIG (reference sequence). The CDR3 loop spans 12 amino acids. DNA for the CDR3: TGTGCCTGGAGTGACCTGAATCGTGAGCAGTTCTTC. Its protein product is CAWSDLNREQFF.

The rearrangement uses TRBV27 and TRBJ2-4; D not certain. The DNA end favors TRBJ2-7, so the J call may be wrong. Germline V gene data show CDR1 as MNHEY and CDR2 as SMNVEV (reference sequence). This CDR3 region has 13 residues. The CDR3 region has the DNA TGTGCCAGCAGTTTTATTGGGGACTACGAGCAGTACTTC. As protein: CASSFIGDYEQYF.

This CDR3 is CASMAGEDTQYF. The CDR3 bases are TGTGCCAGTATGGCGGGAGAAGATACGCAGTATTTT. This chain uses TRBV19 with TRBJ2-3, with 7 bases matching TRBD2. Germline V gives CDR1 LNHDA, CDR2 SQIVND (reference sequence). CDR3 length equals 12 residues. With V trimmed by 7 bases and J by 5 bases, 3 bases remained unmatched. The whole variable domain, filled in from reference TRBV19 and TRBJ2-3, reads DGGITQSPKYLFRKEGQNVTLSCEQNLNHDAMYWYRQDPGQGLRLIYYSQIVNDFQKGDIAEGYSVSREKKESFPLTVTSAQKNPTAFYLCASMAGEDTQYFGPGTRLTVL.

V is TRBV5-1 and J is TRBJ2-5; D is possibly TRBD2 (7 bases). The end of the DNA is better explained by TRBJ2-7, so the J call may be wrong. This CDR3 spans 15 amino acids. CDR1 SGHRS and CDR2 YFSETQ come from the germline V gene. This CDR3 reads CASSQPRTGGHEQYF. As DNA, the CDR3 is TGCGCCAGCAGTCAGCCGAGGACGGGGGGCCACGAGCAGTACTTC.